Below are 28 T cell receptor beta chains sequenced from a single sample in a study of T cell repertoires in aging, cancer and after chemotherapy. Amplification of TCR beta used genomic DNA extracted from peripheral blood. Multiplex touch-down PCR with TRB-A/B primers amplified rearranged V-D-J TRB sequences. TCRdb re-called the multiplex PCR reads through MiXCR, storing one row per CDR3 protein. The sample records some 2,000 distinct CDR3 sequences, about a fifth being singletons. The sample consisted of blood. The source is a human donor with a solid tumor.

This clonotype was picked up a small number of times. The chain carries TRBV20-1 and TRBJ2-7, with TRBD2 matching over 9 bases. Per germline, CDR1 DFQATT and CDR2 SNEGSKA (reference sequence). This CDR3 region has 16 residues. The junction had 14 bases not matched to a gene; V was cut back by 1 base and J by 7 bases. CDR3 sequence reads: CSARVYSGRVPGEQYF. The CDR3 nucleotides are TGCAGTGCTAGAGTATATAGCGGGAGAGTACCGGGGGAGCAGTACTTC.

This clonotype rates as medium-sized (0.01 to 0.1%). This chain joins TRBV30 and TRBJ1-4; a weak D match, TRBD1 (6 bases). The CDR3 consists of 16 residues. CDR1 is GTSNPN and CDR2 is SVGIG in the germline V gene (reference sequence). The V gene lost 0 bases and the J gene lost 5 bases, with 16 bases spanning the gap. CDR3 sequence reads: CAWSVIFGDMNEKLFF. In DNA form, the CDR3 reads TGTGCCTGGAGTGTAATATTCGGGGACATGAATGAAAAACTGTTTTTT. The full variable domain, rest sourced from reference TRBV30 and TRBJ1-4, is SQTIHQWPATLVQPVGSPLSLECTVEGTSNPNLYWYRQAAGRGLQLLFYSVGIGQISSEVPQNLSASRPQDRQFILSSKKLLLSDSGFYLCAWSVIFGDMNEKLFFGSGTQLSVL.

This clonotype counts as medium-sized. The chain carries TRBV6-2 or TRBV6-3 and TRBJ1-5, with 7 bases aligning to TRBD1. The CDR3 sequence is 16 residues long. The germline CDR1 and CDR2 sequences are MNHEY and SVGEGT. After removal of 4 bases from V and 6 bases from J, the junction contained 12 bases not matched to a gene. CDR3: CASSSPGGGVGQPQHF. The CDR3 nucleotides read TGTGCCAGCAGTTCCCCCGGAGGGGGCGTCGGTCAGCCCCAGCATTTT.

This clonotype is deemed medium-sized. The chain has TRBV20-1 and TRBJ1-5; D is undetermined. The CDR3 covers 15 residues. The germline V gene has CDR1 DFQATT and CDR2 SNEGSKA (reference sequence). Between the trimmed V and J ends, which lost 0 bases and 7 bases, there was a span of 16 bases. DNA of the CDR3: TGCAGTGCTAGAGATGCGCCCGGGTACGGACAGCCCCAGCATTTT. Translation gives CSARDAPGYGQPQHF.

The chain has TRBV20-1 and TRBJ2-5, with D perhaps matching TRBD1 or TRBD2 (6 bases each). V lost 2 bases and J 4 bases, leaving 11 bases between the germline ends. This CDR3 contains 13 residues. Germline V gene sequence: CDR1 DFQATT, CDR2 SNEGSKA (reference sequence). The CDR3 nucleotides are TGCAGTGCTAGAAGGGGGGTGGGAGAGACCCAGTACTTC. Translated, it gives CSARRGVGETQYF.

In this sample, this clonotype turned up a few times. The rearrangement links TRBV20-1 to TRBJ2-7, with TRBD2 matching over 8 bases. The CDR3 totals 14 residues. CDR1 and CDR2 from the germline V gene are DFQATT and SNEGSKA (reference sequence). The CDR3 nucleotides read TGCAGAGCCTTAGCGGGGCTTGAGAACTACGAGCAGTACTTC. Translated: CRALAGLENYEQYF.

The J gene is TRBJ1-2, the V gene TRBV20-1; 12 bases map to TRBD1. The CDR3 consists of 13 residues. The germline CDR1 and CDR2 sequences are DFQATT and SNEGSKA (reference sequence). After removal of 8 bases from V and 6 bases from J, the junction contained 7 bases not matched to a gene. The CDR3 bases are TGCAGTCCCCGGGACAGGGGGCCGGATGGCTACACCTTC. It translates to CSPRDRGPDGYTF.

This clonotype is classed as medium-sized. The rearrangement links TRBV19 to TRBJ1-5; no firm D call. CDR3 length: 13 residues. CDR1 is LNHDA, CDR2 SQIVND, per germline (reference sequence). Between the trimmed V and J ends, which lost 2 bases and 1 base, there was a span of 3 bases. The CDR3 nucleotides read TGTGCCAGTAGTATACAGAGCAATCAGCCCCAGCATTTT. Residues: CASSIQSNQPQHF.

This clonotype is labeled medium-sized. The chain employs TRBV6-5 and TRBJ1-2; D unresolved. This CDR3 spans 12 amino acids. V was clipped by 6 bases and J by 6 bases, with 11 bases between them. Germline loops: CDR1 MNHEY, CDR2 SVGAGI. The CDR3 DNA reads TGTGCCAGCAGCCGCATGGGAAATGGCTACACCTTC. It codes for CASSRMGNGYTF.

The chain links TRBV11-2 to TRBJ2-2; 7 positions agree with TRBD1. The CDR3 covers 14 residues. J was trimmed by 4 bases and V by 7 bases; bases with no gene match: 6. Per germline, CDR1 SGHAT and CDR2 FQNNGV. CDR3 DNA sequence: TGTGCCAGCACCTCGACAGGGACCACCGGGGAGCTGTTTTTT. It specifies CASTSTGTTGELFF.

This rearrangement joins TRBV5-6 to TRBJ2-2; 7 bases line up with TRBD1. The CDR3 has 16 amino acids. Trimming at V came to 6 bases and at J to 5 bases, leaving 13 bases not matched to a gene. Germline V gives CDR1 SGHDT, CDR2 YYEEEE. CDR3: CASTTVSLDRTGELFF. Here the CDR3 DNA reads TGTGCCAGCACCACCGTCTCCTTGGACAGGACCGGGGAGCTGTTTTTT.

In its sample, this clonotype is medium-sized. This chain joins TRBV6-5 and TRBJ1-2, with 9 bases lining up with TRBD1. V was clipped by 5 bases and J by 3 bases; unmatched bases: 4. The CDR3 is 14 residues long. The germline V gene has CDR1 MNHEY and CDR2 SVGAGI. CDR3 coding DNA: TGTGCCAGCAGTACACAGGGGGCGTACTATGGCTACACCTTC. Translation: CASSTQGAYYGYTF.

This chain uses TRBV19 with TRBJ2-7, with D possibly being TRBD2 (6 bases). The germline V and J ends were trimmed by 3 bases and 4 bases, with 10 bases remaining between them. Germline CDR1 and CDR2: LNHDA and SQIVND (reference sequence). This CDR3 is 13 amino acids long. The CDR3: CASSINGSYEQYF. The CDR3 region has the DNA TGTGCCAGTAGTATTAACGGGAGTTACGAGCAGTACTTC.

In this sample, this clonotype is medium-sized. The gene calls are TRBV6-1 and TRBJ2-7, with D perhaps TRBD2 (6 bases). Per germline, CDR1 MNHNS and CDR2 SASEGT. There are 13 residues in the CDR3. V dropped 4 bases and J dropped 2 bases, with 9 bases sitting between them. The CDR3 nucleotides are TGTGCCAGCAGTGTGGTAGCGGCCTACGAGCAGTACTTC. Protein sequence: CASSVVAAYEQYF.

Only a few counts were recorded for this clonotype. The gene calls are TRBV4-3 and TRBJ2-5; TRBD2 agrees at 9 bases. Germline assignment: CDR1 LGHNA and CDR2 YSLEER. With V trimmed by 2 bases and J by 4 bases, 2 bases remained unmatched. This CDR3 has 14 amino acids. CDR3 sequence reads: CASSQLAGLETQYF. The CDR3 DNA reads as TGCGCCAGCAGCCAACTAGCGGGGCTAGAGACCCAGTACTTC.

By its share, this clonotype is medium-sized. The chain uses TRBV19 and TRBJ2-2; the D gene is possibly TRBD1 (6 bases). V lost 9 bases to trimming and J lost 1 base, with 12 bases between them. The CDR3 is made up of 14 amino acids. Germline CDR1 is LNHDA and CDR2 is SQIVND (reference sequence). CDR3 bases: TGTGCCAGCACGAGGACAGTGAACACCGGGGAGCTGTTTTTT. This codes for CASTRTVNTGELFF.

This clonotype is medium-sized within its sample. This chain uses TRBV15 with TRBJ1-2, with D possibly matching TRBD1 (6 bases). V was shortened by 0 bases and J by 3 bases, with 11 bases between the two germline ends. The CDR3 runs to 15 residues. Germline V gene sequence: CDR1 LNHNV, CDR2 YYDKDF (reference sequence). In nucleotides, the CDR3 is TGTGCCACCAGCAGAGATGTTCAGGGGTACTATGGCTACACCTTC. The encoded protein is CATSRDVQGYYGYTF.

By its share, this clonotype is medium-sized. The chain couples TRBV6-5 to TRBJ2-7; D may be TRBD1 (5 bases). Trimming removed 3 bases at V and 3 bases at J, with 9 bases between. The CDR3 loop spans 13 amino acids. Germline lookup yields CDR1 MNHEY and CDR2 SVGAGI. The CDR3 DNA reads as TGTGCCAGCAGTTATGACAGCTTCTACGAGCAGTACTTC. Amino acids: CASSYDSFYEQYF.

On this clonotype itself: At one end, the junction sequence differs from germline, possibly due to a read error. The CDR3 region is CASSLGNSYEQCF. The CDR3 DNA follows: TGTGCCAGCAGCCTCGGGAACTCCTACGAGCAGTGCTTC. This rearrangement joins TRBV27 to TRBJ2-7; weak D call: TRBD2 (5 bases). The germline V gene has CDR1 MNHEY and CDR2 SMNVEV (reference sequence). The CDR3 consists of 13 residues.

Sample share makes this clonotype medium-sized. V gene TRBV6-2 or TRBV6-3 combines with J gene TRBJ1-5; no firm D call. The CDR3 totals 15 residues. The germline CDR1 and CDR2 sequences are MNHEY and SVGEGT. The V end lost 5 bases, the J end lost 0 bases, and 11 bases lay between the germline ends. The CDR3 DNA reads TGTGCCAGCAGTCCCATAGGAAATAGCAATCAGCCCCAGCATTTT. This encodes CASSPIGNSNQPQHF.

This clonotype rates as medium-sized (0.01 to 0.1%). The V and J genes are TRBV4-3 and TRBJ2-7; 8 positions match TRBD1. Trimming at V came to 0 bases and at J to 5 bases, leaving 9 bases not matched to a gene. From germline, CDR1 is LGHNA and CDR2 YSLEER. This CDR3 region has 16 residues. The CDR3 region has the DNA TGCGCCAGCAGCCAAGATACGTGGACAGGGTCAGACGAGCAGTACTTC. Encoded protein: CASSQDTWTGSDEQYF.

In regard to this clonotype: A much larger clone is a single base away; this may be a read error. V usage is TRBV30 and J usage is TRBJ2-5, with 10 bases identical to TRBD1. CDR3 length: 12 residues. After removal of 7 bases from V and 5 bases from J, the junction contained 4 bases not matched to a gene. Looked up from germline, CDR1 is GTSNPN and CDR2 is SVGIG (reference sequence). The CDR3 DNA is TGTGCCTTGGGACAGGGGATGGAGACCCAGTACTTC. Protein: CALGQGMETQYF. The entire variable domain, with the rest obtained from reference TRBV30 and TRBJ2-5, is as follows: SQTIHQWPATLVQPVGSPLSLECTVEGTSNPNLYWYRQAAGRGLQLLFYSVGIGQISSEVPQNLSASRPQDRQFILSSKKLLLSDSGFYLCALGQGMETQYFGPGTRLLVL.

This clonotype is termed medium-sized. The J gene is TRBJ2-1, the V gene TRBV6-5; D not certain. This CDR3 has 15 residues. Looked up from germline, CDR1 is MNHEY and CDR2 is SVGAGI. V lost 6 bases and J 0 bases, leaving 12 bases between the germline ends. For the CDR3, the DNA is TGTGCCAGCAGGATCAACGCGGACTCCTACAATGAGCAGTTCTTC. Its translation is CASRINADSYNEQFF.

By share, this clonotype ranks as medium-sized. CDR3 coding DNA: TGTGCCAGCAGGCCTTTCGGGACAGGGTACTACGAGCAGTACTTC. Its protein product is CASRPFGTGYYEQYF. The rearrangement joins TRBV27 to TRBJ2-7; 9 nucleotides line up with TRBD1. The length of the CDR3 is 15 residues. The trim removed 6 bases at V and 3 bases at J, leaving 9 bases unmatched. Germline V CDR1 and CDR2: MNHEY, SMNVEV (reference sequence).

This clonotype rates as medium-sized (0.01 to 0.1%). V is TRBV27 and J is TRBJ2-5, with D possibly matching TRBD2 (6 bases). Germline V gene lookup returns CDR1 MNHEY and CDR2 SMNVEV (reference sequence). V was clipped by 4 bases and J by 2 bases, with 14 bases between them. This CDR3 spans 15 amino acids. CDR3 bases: TGTGCCAGCAGTTCCCCCGGGGGTGGGCAAGAGACCCAGTACTTC. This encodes CASSSPGGGQETQYF.

CDR3 protein: CASSAGGKLFF. In DNA form, the CDR3 reads TGTGCCAGCAGTGCAGGCGGAAAACTGTTTTTT. This rearrangement joins TRBV2 to TRBJ1-4, with D hard to call. Per the germline V gene, CDR1 is SNHLY and CDR2 is FYNNEI. This CDR3 comprises 11 residues. The V end was cut by 4 bases, the J end by 10 bases, with 7 bases between. The full variable domain, rest sourced from reference TRBV2 and TRBJ1-4, is EPEVTQTPSHQVTQMGQEVILRCVPISNHLYFYWYRQILGQKVEFLVSFYNNEISEKSEIFDDQFSVERPDGSNFTLKIRSTKLEDSAMYFCASSAGGKLFFGSGTQLSVL.

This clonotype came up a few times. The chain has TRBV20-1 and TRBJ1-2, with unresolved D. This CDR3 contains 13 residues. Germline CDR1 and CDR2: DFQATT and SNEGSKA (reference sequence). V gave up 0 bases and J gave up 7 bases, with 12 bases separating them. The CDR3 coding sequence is TGCAGTGCTAGAGAGGGGTCAGTACGTGGCTACACCTTC. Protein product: CSAREGSVRGYTF.

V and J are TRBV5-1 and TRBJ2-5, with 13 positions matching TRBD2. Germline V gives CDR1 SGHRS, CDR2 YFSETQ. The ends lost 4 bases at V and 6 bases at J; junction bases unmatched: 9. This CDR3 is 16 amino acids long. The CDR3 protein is CASSQWTSGGPQTQYF. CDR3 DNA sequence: TGCGCCAGCAGCCAATGGACTAGCGGGGGCCCGCAGACCCAGTACTTC.